This T cell receptor (beta chain) was documented in a study of blood T cell repertoires in COVID-19. Measured with immunoSEQ multiplex PCR; TCRdb has only the in-frame clones, and not every one. The sample includes some 59,000 clones, approximately 80% of them seen just once. The receptor comes from a man older than 75 with active or convalescent COVID-19. Material: peripheral blood.

As DNA, the CDR3 is TGTGCCAGTAGTCCCCAACTGCGGACAGGGGGCAAGGAAAAACTGTTTTTT. Translating gives CASSPQLRTGGKEKLFF. The chain couples TRBV19 to TRBJ1-4; 11 positions agree with TRBD1. The ends lost 5 bases at V and 8 bases at J; junction bases unmatched: 13. CDR1 is LNHDA and CDR2 is SQIVND in the germline V gene (reference sequence). This CDR3 region has 17 residues. The complete variable domain, with remaining parts taken from reference TRBV19 and TRBJ1-4, reads DGGITQSPKYLFRKEGQNVTLSCEQNLNHDAMYWYRQDPGQGLRLIYYSQIVNDFQKGDIAEGYSVSREKKESFPLTVTSAQKNPTAFYLCASSPQLRTGGKEKLFFGSGTQLSVL.